This T cell receptor beta chain appears in the sequencing data of a study of T cells in Graves' hyperthyroidism and ophthalmopathy. As for the study in general: Peripheral blood was obtained at initial diagnosis, preceding any treatment.

General study results and limits: Ophthalmopathy and stable hyperthyroidism were told apart by a 13 V-J model.

Researchers amplified the TCR beta CDR3 regions from RNA transcripts. During a first-round RT-PCR of the TCR CDR3, the HTBI primer set was used. TCRdb re-analysed the multiplex PCR reads in MiXCR, keeping a single row per CDR3 protein. The table has about 700,000 distinct CDR3 sequences, 14% seen once; the top ten hold 10%. Germline V gene sequence: CDR1 LGHNA, CDR2 YNFKEQ. V lost 4 bases, J lost 6 bases, and 14 bases lay in between. The CDR3 runs to 14 residues. This clonotype has ten or more counts. Its target is unknown. The source material was blood. This chain links TRBV4-2 with TRBJ2-3; D possibly corresponds to TRBD2 (5 bases). This clonotype was sampled from a young woman with Graves' hyperthyroidism. The CDR3 sequence is CASSPDYRWDTQYF. In DNA form, the CDR3 reads TGTGCCAGCAGCCCAGACTACCGGTGGGATACGCAGTATTTT.